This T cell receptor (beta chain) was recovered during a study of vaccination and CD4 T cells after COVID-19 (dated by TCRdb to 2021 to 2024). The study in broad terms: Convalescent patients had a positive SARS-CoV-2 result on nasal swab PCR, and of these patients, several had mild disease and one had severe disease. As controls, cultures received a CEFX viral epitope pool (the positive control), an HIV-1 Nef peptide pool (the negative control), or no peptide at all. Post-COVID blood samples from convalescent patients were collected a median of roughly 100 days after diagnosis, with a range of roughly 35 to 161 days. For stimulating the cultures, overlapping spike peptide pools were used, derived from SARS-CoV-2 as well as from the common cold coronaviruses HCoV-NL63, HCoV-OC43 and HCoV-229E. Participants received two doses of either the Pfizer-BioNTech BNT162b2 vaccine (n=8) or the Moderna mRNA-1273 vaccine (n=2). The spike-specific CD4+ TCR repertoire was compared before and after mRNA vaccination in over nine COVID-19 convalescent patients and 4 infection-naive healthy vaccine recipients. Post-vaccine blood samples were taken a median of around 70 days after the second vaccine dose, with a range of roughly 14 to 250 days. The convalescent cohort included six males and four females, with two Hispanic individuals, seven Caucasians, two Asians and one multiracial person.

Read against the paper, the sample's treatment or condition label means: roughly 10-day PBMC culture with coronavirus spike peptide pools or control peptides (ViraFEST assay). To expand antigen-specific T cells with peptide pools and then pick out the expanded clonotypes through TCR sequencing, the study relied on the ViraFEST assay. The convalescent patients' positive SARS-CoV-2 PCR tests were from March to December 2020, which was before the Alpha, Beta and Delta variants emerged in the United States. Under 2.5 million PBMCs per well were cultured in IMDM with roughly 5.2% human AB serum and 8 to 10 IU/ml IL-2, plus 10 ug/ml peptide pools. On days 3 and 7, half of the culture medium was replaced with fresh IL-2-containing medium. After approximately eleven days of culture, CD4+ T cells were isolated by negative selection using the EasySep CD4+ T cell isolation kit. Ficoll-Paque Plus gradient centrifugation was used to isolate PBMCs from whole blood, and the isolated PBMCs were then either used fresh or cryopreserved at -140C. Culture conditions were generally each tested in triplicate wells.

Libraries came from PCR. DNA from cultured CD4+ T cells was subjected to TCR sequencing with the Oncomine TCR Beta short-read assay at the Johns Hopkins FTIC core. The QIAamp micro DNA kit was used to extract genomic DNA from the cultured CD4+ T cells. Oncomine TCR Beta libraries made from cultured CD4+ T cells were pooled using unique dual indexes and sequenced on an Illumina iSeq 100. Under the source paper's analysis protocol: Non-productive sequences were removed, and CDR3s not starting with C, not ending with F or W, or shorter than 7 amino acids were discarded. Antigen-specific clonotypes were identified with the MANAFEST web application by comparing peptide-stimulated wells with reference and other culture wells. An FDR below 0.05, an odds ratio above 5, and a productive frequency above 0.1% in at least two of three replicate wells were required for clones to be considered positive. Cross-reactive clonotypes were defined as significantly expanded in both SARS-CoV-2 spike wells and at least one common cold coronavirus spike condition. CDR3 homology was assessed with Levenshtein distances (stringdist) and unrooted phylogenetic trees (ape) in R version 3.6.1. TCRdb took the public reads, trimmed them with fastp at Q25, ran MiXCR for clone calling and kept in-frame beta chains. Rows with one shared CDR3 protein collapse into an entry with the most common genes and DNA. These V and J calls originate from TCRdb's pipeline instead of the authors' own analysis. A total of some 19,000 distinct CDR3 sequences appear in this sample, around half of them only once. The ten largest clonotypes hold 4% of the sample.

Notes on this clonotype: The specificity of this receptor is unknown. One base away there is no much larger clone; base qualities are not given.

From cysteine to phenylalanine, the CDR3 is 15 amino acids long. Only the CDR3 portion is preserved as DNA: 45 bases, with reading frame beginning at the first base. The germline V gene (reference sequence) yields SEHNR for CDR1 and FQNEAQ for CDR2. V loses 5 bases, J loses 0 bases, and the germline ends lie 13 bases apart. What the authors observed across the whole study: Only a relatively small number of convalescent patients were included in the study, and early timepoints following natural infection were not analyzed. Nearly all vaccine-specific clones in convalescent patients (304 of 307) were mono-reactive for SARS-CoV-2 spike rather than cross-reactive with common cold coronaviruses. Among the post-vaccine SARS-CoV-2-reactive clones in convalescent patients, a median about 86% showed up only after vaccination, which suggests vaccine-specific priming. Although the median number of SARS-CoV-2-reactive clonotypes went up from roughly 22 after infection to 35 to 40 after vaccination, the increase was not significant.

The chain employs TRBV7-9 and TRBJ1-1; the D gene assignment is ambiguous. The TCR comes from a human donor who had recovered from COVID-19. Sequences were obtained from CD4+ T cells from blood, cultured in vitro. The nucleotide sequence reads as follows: TGTGCCAGCAGCCCACGTTCGGGAATGAACACTGAAGCTTTCTTT. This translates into CASSPRSGMNTEAFF.